This T cell receptor beta chain comes out of a study of CD8+ T cells in alopecia areata. Sequencing templates came from extracted RNA that was reverse transcribed into cDNA. Clones were read by immunoSEQ multiplex PCR, and TCRdb kept only the in-frame ones, dropping some. The sample has about 150,000 clones, approximately 45% seen once. Remarks on this clone: As yet, its antigen is unknown.

Study findings and constraints: Scalp sequencing captures resident alphabeta T cells of normal skin too. Between patients, shared TCR sequences were less clear than in mice. This was possibly due in part to HLA diversity in the patient population.

The V gene's germline CDR1 is SQVTM and CDR2 ANQGSEA. The CDR3 has 18 residues. V was cut by 1 base and J by 0 bases, with 22 bases left in between. Sequenced sample: CD4+ T cells sorted from blood. V gene TRBV29-1 combines with J gene TRBJ2-7, with D possibly being TRBD1 (5 bases). The TCR was taken from a human donor with alopecia areata. The CDR3 DNA sequence: TGCAGCGTTGAAGGAGCCAGGGAACCAAACCGTAGCTCCTACGAGCAGTACTTC. As protein: CSVEGAREPNRSSYEQYF.